This TCR beta chain was identified during a study of blood T cells in healthy people across ages. Study results and caveats: Diversity figures derived from one million T cells were judged to underestimate the true value. It was not possible, with unsorted PBMCs, to conclusively compare naive and antigen-experienced cells. While age rose, TCR beta diversity per million T cells dropped in a roughly linear way.

This clonotype was counted only a few times. The antigen is unknown. Trimming took off 2 bases at V and 2 bases at J, with 13 bases between the two ends. This CDR3 spans 16 amino acids. The V gene's germline CDR1 is MDHEN and CDR2 SYDVKM. Combining a sample-barcoded 5' primer with a J-beta primer mix, a second PCR ran for about 6 to 11 cycles. One entry per CDR3 protein results from TCRdb running MiXCR on the 5' RACE reads. The sample includes 1,300,000 or so distinct CDR3 sequences, approximately 59% of them seen just once. The study drew donors from healthy Caucasian individuals in Russia aged roughly 6 to 95.

The V call is TRBV28, the J call TRBJ2-1; D is undetermined. This TCR was recovered from a man aged 18 to 29 in good health. Source material: blood. The CDR3 DNA reads TGTGCCAGCAGTTTAGTCGAATGGCAGACCTACAATGAGCAGTTCTTC. This gives the protein CASSLVEWQTYNEQFF.